The 6 T cell receptor beta chains listed next were all sequenced from one sample in a study of shared clonotypes between healthy human individuals. Selected positively for CCR7 and CD45RO-negative, naive CD8 cells excluded terminally differentiated effector memory CD45RA+ cells. TCRdb's table, derived via immunoSEQ multiplex PCR, lists solely in-frame clones and lacks some. The sample carries about 2.1 million clones, roughly 91% recorded once. Source material: naive CD8+ T cells from PBMCs. Receptor source: a man aged 18 to 30 in good health. Some clones in this sample may be carry-over from other donors' samples.

The rearrangement joins TRBV19 to TRBJ2-6, with D maybe TRBD2 (6 bases). V lost 0 bases, J lost 4 bases, and 28 bases lay in between. Germline assignment: CDR1 LNHDA and CDR2 SQIVND (reference sequence). The CDR3 covers 22 residues. The CDR3 DNA is TGTGCCAGTAGTATAGATCTTAGGGACTGGACGCAGCCGAGGTCCGGGGCCAACGTCCTGACTTTC. This translates into CASSIDLRDWTQPRSGANVLTF.

This sequence joins TRBV28 and TRBJ2-7; D may be TRBD1 or TRBD2 (5 bases each). The length of the CDR3 is 16 residues. Trimming left V 6 bases short and J 4 bases short, with 22 bases between. Germline V gene data show CDR1 as MDHEN and CDR2 as SYDVKM. The CDR3 nucleotides read TGTGCCAGCAGATCCGGGACCCATGGGAACCCTTACGAGCAGTACTTC. This gives the protein CASRSGTHGNPYEQYF.

This clone occurred once. The chain joins TRBV27 to TRBJ1-2; 8 bases map to TRBD1. Germline V gene lookup returns CDR1 MNHEY and CDR2 SMNVEV (reference sequence). Germline trimming cut 5 bases from V and 6 bases from J; bases unmatched to any gene: 11. This CDR3 comprises 15 residues. The CDR3 is CASSVLGRGLNGYTF. The CDR3 nucleotides are TGTGCCAGCAGTGTACTTGGCAGGGGGCTTAATGGCTACACCTTC.

This rearrangement joins TRBV7-3 to TRBJ2-7, with D tentatively TRBD1 or TRBD2 (5 bases each). The V gene's germline CDR1 is SGHTA and CDR2 FQGTGA. The CDR3 length is 15 residues. V was clipped by 1 base and J by 0 bases, with 10 bases between them. CDR3 loop: CASSLSVGASYEQYF. CDR3 nucleotides: TGTGCCAGCAGCTTAAGCGTCGGGGCCTCCTACGAGCAGTACTTC.

The gene calls are TRBV2 and TRBJ2-1; 9 bases line up with TRBD2. The trim removed 5 bases at V and 7 bases at J, leaving 12 bases unmatched. CDR3 length: 16 amino acids. CDR1 is SNHLY, CDR2 FYNNEI, per germline. This CDR3 reads CASSYLSGGTLNEQFF. DNA for the CDR3: TGTGCCAGCAGTTACCTTAGCGGGGGCACGTTAAATGAGCAGTTCTTC. The complete variable domain, with remaining parts taken from reference TRBV2 and TRBJ2-1, reads EPEVTQTPSHQVTQMGQEVILRCVPISNHLYFYWYRQILGQKVEFLVSFYNNEISEKSEIFDDQFSVERPDGSNFTLKIRSTKLEDSAMYFCASSYLSGGTLNEQFFGPGTRLTVL.

This clone was recorded only once. The V and J genes are TRBV15 and TRBJ2-7; D is unresolved. Between the trimmed V and J ends, which lost 1 base and 0 bases, there was a span of 10 bases. Per germline, CDR1 LNHNV and CDR2 YYDKDF (reference sequence). The CDR3 has 15 residues. The CDR3 sequence: CATSRVREGSYEQYF. CDR3 DNA: TGTGCCACCAGCAGAGTACGAGAAGGCTCCTACGAGCAGTACTTC.